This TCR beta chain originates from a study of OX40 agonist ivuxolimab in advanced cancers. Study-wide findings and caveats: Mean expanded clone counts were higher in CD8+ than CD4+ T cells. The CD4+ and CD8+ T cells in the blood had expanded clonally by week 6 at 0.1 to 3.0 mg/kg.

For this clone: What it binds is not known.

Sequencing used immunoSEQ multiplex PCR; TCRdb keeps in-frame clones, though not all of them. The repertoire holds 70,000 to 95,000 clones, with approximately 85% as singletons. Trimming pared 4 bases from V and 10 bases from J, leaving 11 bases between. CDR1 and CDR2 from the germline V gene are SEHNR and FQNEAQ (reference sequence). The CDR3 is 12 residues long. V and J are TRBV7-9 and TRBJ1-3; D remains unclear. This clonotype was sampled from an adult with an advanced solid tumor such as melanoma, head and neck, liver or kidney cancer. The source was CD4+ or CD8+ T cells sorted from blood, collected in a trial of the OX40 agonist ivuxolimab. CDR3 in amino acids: CASSSFEQTIYF. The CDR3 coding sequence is TGTGCCAGCAGCTCTTTCGAGCAAACCATATATTTT.